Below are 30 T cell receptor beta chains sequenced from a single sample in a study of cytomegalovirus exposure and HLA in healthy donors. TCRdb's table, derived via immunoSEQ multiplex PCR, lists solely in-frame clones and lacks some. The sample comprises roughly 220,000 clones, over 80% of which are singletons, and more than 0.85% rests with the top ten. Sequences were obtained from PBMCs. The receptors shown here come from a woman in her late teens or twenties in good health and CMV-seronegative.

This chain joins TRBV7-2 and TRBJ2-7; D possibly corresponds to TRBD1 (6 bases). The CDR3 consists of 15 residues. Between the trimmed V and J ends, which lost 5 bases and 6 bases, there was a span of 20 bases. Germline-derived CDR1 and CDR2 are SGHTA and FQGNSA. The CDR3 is CASSTQTGLSPEQYF. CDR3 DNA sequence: TGTGCCAGCAGCACCCAGACAGGTCTCTCCCCCGAGCAGTACTTC.

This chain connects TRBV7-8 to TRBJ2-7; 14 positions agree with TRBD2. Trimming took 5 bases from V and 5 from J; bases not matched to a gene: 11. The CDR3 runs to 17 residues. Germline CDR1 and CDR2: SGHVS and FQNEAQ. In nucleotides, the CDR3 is TGTGCCAGCAGCACGACTAGCGGGAGGGAGGGTCGGAACGAGCAGTACTTC. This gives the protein CASSTTSGREGRNEQYF. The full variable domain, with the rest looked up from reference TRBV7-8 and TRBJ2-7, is GAGVSQSPRYKVAKRGQDVALRCDPISGHVSLFWYQQALGQGPEFLTYFQNEAQLDKSGLPSDRFFAERPEGSVSTLKIQRTQQEDSAVYLCASSTTSGREGRNEQYFGPGTRLTVT.

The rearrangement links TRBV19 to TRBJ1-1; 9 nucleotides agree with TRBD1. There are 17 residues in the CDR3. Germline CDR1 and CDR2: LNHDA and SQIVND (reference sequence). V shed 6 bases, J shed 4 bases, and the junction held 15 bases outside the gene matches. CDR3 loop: CASRAPQGAAGSTEAFF. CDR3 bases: TGTGCCAGTAGGGCCCCACAGGGGGCAGCGGGGAGCACTGAAGCTTTCTTT.

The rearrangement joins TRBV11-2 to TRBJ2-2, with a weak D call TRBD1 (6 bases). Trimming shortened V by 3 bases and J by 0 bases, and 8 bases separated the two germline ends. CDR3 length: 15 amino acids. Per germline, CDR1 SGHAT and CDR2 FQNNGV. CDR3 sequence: CASSFQGSNTGELFF. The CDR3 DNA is TGTGCCAGCAGCTTCCAGGGGTCGAACACCGGGGAGCTGTTTTTT.

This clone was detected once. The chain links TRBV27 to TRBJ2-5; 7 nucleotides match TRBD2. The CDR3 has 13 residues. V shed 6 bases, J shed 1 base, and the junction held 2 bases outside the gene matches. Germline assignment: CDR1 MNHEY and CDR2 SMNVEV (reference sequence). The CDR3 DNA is TGTGCCAGCAGGGGAGGGAGCCAAGAGACCCAGTACTTC. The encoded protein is CASRGGSQETQYF.

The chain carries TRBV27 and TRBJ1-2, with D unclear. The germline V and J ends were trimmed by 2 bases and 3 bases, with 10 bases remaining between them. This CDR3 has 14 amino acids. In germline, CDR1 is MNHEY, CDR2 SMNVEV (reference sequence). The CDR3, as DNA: TGTGCCAGCAGTTTAGAATACGGAGACTATGGCTACACCTTC. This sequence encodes CASSLEYGDYGYTF.

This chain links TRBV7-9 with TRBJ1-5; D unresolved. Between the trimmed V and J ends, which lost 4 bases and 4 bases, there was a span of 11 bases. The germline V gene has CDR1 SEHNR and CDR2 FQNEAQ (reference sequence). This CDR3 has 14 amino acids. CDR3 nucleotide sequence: TGTGCCAGCAGCTCCTCAGGTTCTAATCAGCCCCAGCATTTT. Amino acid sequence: CASSSSGSNQPQHF.

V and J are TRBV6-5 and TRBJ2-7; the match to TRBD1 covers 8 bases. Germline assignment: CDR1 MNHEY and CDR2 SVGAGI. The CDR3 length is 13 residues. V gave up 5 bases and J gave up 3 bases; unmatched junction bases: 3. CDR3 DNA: TGTGCCAGCAGTAAGGACAGGGACTACGAGCAGTACTTC. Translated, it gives CASSKDRDYEQYF.

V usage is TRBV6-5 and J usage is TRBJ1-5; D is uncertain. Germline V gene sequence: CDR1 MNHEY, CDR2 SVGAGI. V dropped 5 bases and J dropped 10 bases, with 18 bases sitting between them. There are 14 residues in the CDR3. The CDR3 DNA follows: TGTGCCAGCAGTACCGGGATCCCTCATCGACCCCAGCATTTT. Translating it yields CASSTGIPHRPQHF.

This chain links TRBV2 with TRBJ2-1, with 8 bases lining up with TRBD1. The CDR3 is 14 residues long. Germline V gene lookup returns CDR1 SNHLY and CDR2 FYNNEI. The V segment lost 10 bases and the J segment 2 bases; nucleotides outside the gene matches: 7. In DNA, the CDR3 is TGTGCCACCCCCGGGACAGGCACCTACAATGAGCAGTTCTTC. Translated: CATPGTGTYNEQFF.

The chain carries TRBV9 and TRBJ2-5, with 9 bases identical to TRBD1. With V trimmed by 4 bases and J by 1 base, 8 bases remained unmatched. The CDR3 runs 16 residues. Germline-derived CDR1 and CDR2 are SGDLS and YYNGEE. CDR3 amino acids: CASSPFKTGGQETQYF. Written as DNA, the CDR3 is TGTGCCAGCAGCCCCTTCAAGACAGGGGGCCAAGAGACCCAGTACTTC.

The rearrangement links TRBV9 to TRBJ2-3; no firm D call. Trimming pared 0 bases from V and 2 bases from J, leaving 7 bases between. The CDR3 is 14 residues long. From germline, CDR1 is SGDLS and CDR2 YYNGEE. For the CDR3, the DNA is TGTGCCAGCAGCGTAGGGGCTCCCACAGATACGCAGTATTTT. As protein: CASSVGAPTDTQYF.

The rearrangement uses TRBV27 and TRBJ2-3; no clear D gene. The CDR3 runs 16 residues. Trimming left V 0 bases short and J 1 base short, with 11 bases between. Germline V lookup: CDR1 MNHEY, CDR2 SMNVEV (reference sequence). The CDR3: CASSLSRVRGTDTQYF. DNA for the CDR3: TGTGCCAGCAGTTTATCCCGGGTCCGTGGCACAGATACGCAGTATTTT.

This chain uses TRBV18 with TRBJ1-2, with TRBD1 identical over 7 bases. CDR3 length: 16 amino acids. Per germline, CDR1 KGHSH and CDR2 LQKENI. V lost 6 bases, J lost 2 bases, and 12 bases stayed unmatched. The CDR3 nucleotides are TGTGCCAGCTCCCCGGGTAGGGACAGCAGGAACTATGGCTACACCTTC. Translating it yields CASSPGRDSRNYGYTF.

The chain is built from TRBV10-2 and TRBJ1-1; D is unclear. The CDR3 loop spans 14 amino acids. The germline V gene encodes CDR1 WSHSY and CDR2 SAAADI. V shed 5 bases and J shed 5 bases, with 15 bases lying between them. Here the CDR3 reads CASSRIPSGTEAFF. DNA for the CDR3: TGCGCCAGCAGTCGGATCCCCTCGGGAACTGAAGCTTTCTTT.

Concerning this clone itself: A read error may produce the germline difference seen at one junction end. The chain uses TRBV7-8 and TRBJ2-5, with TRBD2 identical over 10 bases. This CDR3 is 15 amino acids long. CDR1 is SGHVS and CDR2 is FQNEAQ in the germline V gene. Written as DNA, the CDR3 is TGTGCCAGCAGCTCACTAGCGGGAATGAGAGAGGCCCAGTACTTC. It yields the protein CASSSLAGMREAQYF.

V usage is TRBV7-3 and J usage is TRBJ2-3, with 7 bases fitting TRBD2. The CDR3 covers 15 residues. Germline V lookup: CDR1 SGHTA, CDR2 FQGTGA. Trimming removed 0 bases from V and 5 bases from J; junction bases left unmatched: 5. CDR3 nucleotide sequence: TGTGCCAGCAGCTTAACGGCGGGAGTGAAAGATACGCAGTATTTT. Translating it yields CASSLTAGVKDTQYF.

CDR3 sequence: CASSLAGTAETQYF. As DNA, the CDR3 is TGTGCCAGCAGCTTAGCGGGCACCGCAGAGACCCAGTACTTC. The chain recombines TRBV7-9 with TRBJ2-5; D is ambiguous. The CDR3 consists of 14 residues. V lost 0 bases and J 4 bases, leaving 9 bases between the germline ends. Per germline, CDR1 SEHNR and CDR2 FQNEAQ (reference sequence).

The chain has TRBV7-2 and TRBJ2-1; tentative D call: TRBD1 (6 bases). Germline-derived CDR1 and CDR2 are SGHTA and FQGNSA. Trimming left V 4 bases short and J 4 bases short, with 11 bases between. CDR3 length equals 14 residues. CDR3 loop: CASSSTDRYNEQFF. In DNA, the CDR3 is TGTGCCAGCAGCTCAACAGACAGGTACAATGAGCAGTTCTTC.

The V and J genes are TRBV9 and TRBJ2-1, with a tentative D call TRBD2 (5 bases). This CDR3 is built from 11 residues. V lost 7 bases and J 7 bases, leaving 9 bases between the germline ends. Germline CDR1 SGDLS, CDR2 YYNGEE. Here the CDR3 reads CASGSGNEQFF. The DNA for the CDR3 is TGTGCCAGCGGGAGTGGTAATGAGCAGTTCTTC.

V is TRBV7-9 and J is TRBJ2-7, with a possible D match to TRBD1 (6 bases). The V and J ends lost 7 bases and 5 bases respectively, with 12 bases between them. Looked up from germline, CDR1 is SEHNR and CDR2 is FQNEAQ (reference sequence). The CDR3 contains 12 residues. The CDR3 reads CASTTGTDEQYF. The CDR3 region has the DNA TGTGCCAGCACCACAGGGACGGACGAGCAGTACTTC.

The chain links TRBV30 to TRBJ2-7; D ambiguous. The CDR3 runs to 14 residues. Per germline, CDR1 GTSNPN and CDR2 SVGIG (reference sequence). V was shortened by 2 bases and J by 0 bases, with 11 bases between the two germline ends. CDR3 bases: TGTGCCTGGAGTAAAGAGGCAGCCTCCTACGAGCAGTACTTC. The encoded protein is CAWSKEAASYEQYF.

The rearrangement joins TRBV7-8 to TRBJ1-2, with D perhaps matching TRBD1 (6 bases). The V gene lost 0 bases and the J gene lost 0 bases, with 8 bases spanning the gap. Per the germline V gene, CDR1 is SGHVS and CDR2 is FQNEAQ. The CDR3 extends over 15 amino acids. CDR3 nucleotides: TGTGCCAGCAGCTTAGCGGGGGCGACTAACTATGGCTACACCTTC. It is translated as CASSLAGATNYGYTF.

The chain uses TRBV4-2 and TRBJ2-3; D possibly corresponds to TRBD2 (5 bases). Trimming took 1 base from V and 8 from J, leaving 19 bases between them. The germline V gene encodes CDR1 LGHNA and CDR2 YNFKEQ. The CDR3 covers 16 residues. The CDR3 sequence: CASSQVSVAKFRTQYF. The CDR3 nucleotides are TGTGCCAGCAGCCAAGTCTCGGTAGCGAAGTTTCGTACGCAGTATTTT.

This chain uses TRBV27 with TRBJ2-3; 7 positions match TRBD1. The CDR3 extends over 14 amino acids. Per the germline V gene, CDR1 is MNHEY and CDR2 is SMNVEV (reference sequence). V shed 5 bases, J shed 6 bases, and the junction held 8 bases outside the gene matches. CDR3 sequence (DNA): TGTGCCAGCAGTCTCATAACAGGGGCCGATACGCAGTATTTT. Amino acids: CASSLITGADTQYF.

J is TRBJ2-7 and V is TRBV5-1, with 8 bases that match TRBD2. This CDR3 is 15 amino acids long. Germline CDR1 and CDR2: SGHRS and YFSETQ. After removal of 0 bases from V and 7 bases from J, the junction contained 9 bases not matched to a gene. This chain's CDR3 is CASSLAGGGPGEQYF. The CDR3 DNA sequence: TGCGCCAGCAGCTTGGCGGGGGGGGGCCCCGGTGAGCAGTACTTC.

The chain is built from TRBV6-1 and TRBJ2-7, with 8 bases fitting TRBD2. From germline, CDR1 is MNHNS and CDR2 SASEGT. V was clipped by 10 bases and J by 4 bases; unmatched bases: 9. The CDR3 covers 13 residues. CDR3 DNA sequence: TGTGCCACCTCGAAGGGACTAGATTACGAGCAGTACTTC. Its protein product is CATSKGLDYEQYF.

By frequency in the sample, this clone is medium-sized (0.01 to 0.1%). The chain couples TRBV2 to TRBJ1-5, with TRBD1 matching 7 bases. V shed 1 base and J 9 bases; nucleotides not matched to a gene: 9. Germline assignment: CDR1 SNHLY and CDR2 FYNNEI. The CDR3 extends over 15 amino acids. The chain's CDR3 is CASSEGDSSVLPQHF. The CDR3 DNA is TGTGCCAGCAGTGAAGGGGACAGTTCGGTGTTGCCCCAGCATTTT.

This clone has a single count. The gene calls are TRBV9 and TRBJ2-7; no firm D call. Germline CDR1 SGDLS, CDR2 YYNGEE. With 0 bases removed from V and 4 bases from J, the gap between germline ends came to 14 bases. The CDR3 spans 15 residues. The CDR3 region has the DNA TGTGCCAGCAGCGTAGACCCCGTAGACATATACGAGCAGTACTTC. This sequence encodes CASSVDPVDIYEQYF.

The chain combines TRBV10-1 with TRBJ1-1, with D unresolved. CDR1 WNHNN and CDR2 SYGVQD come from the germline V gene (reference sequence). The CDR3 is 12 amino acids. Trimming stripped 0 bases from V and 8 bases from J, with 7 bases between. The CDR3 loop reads CASSESAGEAFF. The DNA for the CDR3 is TGCGCCAGCAGTGAGTCGGCGGGGGAAGCTTTCTTT.